The 30 T cell receptor beta chains in this list originate from one sample, sequenced in a study of blood T cells in healthy people across ages. A second PCR of roughly 7 to 11 cycles used a sample-barcoded 5' primer and a J-beta primer mix. From the 5' RACE reads, TCRdb called clonotypes with MiXCR, one entry per CDR3 protein. The data contain around 990,000 distinct CDR3 sequences, approximately 25% of them seen just once; the ten biggest clones take up around 0.75%. A further study also used this sample, focusing on T cells of mothers and their children.

Sequenced sample: blood. Every receptor here comes from a girl aged 2-15 years in good health.

This clonotype was detected only a few times. The chain is built from TRBV25-1 and TRBJ1-1; D not resolved. The germline V gene encodes CDR1 MGHDK and CDR2 SYGVNS. Trimming took 6 bases from V and 3 from J, leaving 11 bases between them. The length of the CDR3 is 13 residues. This chain's CDR3 is CASRLGRDTEAFF. In DNA, the CDR3 is TGTGCCAGCAGACTCGGGAGGGACACTGAAGCTTTCTTT.

The chain joins TRBV6-5 to TRBJ2-4; D is undetermined. Per germline, CDR1 MNHEY and CDR2 SVGAGI. Trimming took off 6 bases at V and 2 bases at J, with 8 bases between the two ends. The CDR3 extends over 13 amino acids. CDR3 sequence reads: CASSQSSKNIQYF. Here the CDR3 DNA reads TGTGCCAGCAGCCAGTCGTCCAAAAACATTCAGTACTTC.

This clonotype was detected a few times. The chain is built from TRBV12-3 or TRBV12-4 and TRBJ2-5; TRBD1 matches at 9 bases. V shed 3 bases, J shed 3 bases, and the junction held 8 bases outside the gene matches. The CDR3 length is 16 residues. CDR3 sequence: CASSFRDRAGEETQYF. The CDR3 DNA is TGTGCCAGCAGTTTCCGGGACAGGGCGGGCGAAGAGACCCAGTACTTC.

The J gene is TRBJ1-1, the V gene TRBV12-3 or TRBV12-4; 7 bases line up with TRBD1. Unmatched junction bases numbered 10, after V lost 5 bases and J lost 4 bases. The CDR3 covers 15 residues. CDR3 residues: CASSLDRASGTEAFF. CDR3 in DNA: TGTGCCAGCAGTCTTGACAGGGCATCGGGCACTGAAGCTTTCTTT.

V is TRBV29-1 and J is TRBJ2-1, with 10 nucleotides matching TRBD2. CDR3 size: 13 residues. V shed 7 bases, J shed 4 bases, and the junction held 4 bases outside the gene matches. CDR1 and CDR2 from the germline V gene are SQVTM and ANQGSEA. The DNA for the CDR3 is TGCAGCGGTGGACTAGCGGAGTACAATGAGCAGTTCTTC. Translated: CSGGLAEYNEQFF.

This clonotype has a handful of counts. This rearrangement joins TRBV21-1 to TRBJ1-5; the table assigns TRBD1, which was not confirmed against the DNA. TRBV21-1 is a listed pseudogene. This CDR3 is built from 15 residues. CDR3 residues: CASSARSAGSQPQHF. The CDR3 region has the DNA TGTGCCAGCAGCGCCCGCAGCGCCGGTTCCCAGCCCCAGCATTTT.

This rearrangement joins TRBV29-1 to TRBJ1-2; 7 positions agree with TRBD1. The CDR3 covers 14 residues. Unmatched junction bases numbered 10, after V lost 7 bases and J lost 2 bases. Germline V gene sequence: CDR1 SQVTM, CDR2 ANQGSEA. The CDR3 spells CSAAQTGFNYGYTF. DNA of the CDR3: TGCAGCGCAGCCCAGACAGGGTTCAACTATGGCTACACCTTC.

Notes on this clonotype: One end of the junction is discordant with germline, which a read error may explain. The rearrangement joins TRBV6-6 to TRBJ1-4; D uncertain. Per the germline V gene, CDR1 is MNHNY and CDR2 is SVGAGI (reference sequence). The CDR3 totals 16 residues. The CDR3 loop reads CASSYGTGPPRERLFF. The CDR3 DNA follows: TGTGCCAGCAGTTACGGTACGGGTCCCCCGAGGGAAAGACTGTTTTTT.

The chain recombines TRBV3-1 with TRBJ1-1; a possible D gene is TRBD1 (5 bases). V gave up 5 bases and J gave up 12 bases, with 16 bases separating them. Germline V CDR1 and CDR2: LGHDT, YNNKEL (reference sequence). The CDR3 is 12 residues long. CDR3 region: CASSSRDPRTFF. The CDR3 DNA sequence: TGTGCCAGCAGCAGCCGGGACCCCCGGACTTTCTTT.

Regarding this clonotype: A read error may explain this, as a much larger clone is one base away. The rearrangement joins TRBV4-1 to TRBJ2-7; perhaps TRBD1 as D (5 bases). The CDR3 is made up of 14 amino acids. Germline V gene data show CDR1 as MGHRA and CDR2 as YSYEKL. V was shortened by 3 bases and J by 2 bases, with 11 bases between the two germline ends. Written as DNA, the CDR3 is TGCGCCAGCAGCCATGTGGCAGGGCCCTACGAGCAGTACTTC. Translated: CASSHVAGPYEQYF.

The rearrangement joins TRBV28 to TRBJ1-5; no definite D call. The CDR3 runs 15 residues. V dropped 4 bases and J dropped 0 bases, with 10 bases sitting between them. Germline loops: CDR1 MDHEN, CDR2 SYDVKM. CDR3 DNA: TGTGCCAGCAGTTACAGTACCGGTAGCAATCAGCCCCAGCATTTT. Encoded protein: CASSYSTGSNQPQHF.

The chain combines TRBV3-1 with TRBJ2-7, with 8 bases fitting TRBD2. The closer fit of TRBJ2-1 to the DNA end suggests the J call may be wrong. This CDR3 is built from 15 residues. The germline V gene has CDR1 LGHDT and CDR2 YNNKEL (reference sequence). The DNA of the CDR3 is TGTGCCAGCAGCCAGGATAGCGGGATCTACAATGAGCAGTTCTTC. Translating it yields CASSQDSGIYNEQFF.

This clonotype was detected only a few times. The chain uses TRBV7-9 and TRBJ2-7, with 8 bases identical to TRBD1. The ends lost 5 bases at V and 9 bases at J; junction bases unmatched: 9. This CDR3 has 13 residues. Per the germline V gene, CDR1 is SEHNR and CDR2 is FQNEAQ (reference sequence). This CDR3 reads CASSRGQGDGQYF. CDR3 coding DNA: TGTGCCAGCAGCCGAGGACAGGGCGACGGGCAGTACTTC.

The chain couples TRBV4-2 to TRBJ2-5, with D perhaps TRBD1 (6 bases). This CDR3 region has 17 residues. In germline, CDR1 is LGHNA, CDR2 YNFKEQ. Trimming took 0 bases from V and 11 from J, leaving 25 bases between them. Here the CDR3 reads CASSQELGQTIVQGQYF. The CDR3 bases are TGTGCCAGCAGCCAAGAATTAGGGCAAACAATCGTCCAGGGGCAGTACTTC.

The table lists this clonotype with a few counts. The rearrangement uses TRBV19 and TRBJ2-5; 10 nucleotides agree with TRBD2. Germline trimming cut 3 bases from V and 5 bases from J; bases unmatched to any gene: 9. The CDR3 loop spans 16 amino acids. Germline V gene sequence: CDR1 LNHDA, CDR2 SQIVND (reference sequence). Here the CDR3 reads CASSIGAGGAVETQYF. DNA of the CDR3: TGTGCCAGTAGTATCGGAGCGGGAGGGGCGGTGGAGACCCAGTACTTC.

V gene TRBV12-3 or TRBV12-4 combines with J gene TRBJ2-5, with D perhaps matching TRBD1 (5 bases). The J call is doubtful: the DNA matches TRBJ2-7 better. CDR3 length equals 17 residues. DNA for the CDR3: TGTGCCAGCAGTTTAACACCACAGGATTCCTCCCCCTACGAGCAGTACTTC. Its translation: CASSLTPQDSSPYEQYF.

This clonotype turned up a few times. The CDR3 nucleotides are TGTGCCAGCGGGTGGGGAGCTGGGGCCAACGTCCTGACTTTC. Amino acids: CASGWGAGANVLTF. This rearrangement joins TRBV5-6 to TRBJ2-6, with D tentatively TRBD2 (5 bases). The CDR3 is 14 amino acids. V was clipped by 7 bases and J by 2 bases, with 10 bases between them. Looked up from germline, CDR1 is SGHDT and CDR2 is YYEEEE.

The genes are TRBV6-5 and TRBJ1-1; 7 bases map to TRBD1. The CDR3 has 12 residues. Trimming cost V 2 bases and J 9 bases; bases outside gene matches: 3. Germline assignment: CDR1 MNHEY and CDR2 SVGAGI. CDR3 nucleotides: TGTGCCAGCAGTTACGACAGGGCGAAAGCTTTCTTT. Translation: CASSYDRAKAFF.

This clonotype was seen a handful of times. This chain joins TRBV29-1 and TRBJ2-5; no definite D call. The J call is doubtful: the DNA matches TRBJ2-1 better. The germline gives CDR1 SQVTM, CDR2 ANQGSEA. The CDR3 length is 15 residues. The CDR3 nucleotides read TGCAGCGTTGATTTACCCCACTTAGAAAGCAATGAGCAGTTCTTC. Translating it yields CSVDLPHLESNEQFF.

V is TRBV7-3 and J is TRBJ2-6; 8 bases line up with TRBD1. V lost 6 bases, J lost 1 base, and 8 bases stayed unmatched. This CDR3 comprises 17 residues. CDR1 SGHTA and CDR2 FQGTGA come from the germline V gene. Written as DNA, the CDR3 is TGTGCCAGCAGTCAACAGGGGGGCTTTTCTGGGGCCAACGTCCTGACTTTC. Translated, it gives CASSQQGGFSGANVLTF.

CDR3 bases: TGTGCCAGCTATGGGGAAGAGACCCAGTACTTC. It codes for CASYGEETQYF. The V and J genes are TRBV7-9 and TRBJ2-5; D unclear. There are 11 residues in the CDR3. The V and J ends lost 8 bases and 3 bases respectively, with 7 bases between them. From germline, CDR1 is SEHNR and CDR2 FQNEAQ (reference sequence).

This clonotype was seen many times. The chain links TRBV20-1 to TRBJ2-1; 10 bases are shared with TRBD2. Losses at the gene ends were 1 base for V and 4 bases for J; bases not matched to a gene: 1. The CDR3 length is 14 residues. The V gene's germline CDR1 is DFQATT and CDR2 SNEGSKA (reference sequence). The CDR3 DNA sequence: TGCAGTGCTAGAGGGACTAGCGGATACAATGAGCAGTTCTTC. Amino acids: CSARGTSGYNEQFF.

The chain uses TRBV11-2 and TRBJ2-2, with D uncertain. The CDR3 covers 15 residues. The ends were cut back, 1 base at V and 6 bases at J, with 12 bases in the middle. Germline CDR1 is SGHAT and CDR2 is FQNNGV. The CDR3 DNA reads as TGTGCCAGCAGCTTAGGAGGCGTCCGCCCCGGGGAGCTGTTTTTT. Encoded protein: CASSLGGVRPGELFF.

This clonotype was seen only a few times. This chain uses TRBV18 with TRBJ2-5; D is ambiguous. The germline V and J ends were trimmed by 2 bases and 4 bases, with 17 bases remaining between them. The CDR3 loop spans 16 amino acids. CDR1 and CDR2 from the germline V gene are KGHSH and LQKENI. The CDR3 nucleotides are TGTGCCAGCTCACCATCGACCTCAAGCCCCGGAGAGACCCAGTACTTC. Its protein product is CASSPSTSSPGETQYF.

The chain is built from TRBV6-5 and TRBJ2-1; 10 nucleotides match TRBD1. Near its end, the DNA agrees better with TRBJ2-5, so the J call may be wrong. Germline-derived CDR1 and CDR2 are MNHEY and SVGAGI. The CDR3 is 16 residues long. CDR3 in amino acids: CASSYRDRGFRETQYF. CDR3 bases: TGTGCCAGCAGTTACCGGGACAGGGGCTTTCGCGAGACCCAGTACTTC.

The rearrangement joins TRBV12-3 or TRBV12-4 to TRBJ1-4; D possibly corresponds to TRBD1 (5 bases). The CDR3 has 12 residues. Trimming cost V 7 bases and J 14 bases, with 17 bases left between them. The CDR3 coding sequence is TGTGCCAGCACCGATTTTGGGGCCGGGCTGTTTTTT. Amino acids: CASTDFGAGLFF.

This clonotype was detected only a few times. At one end, the junction sequence differs from germline, possibly due to a read error. This sequence joins TRBV9 and TRBJ2-3; 11 bases agree with TRBD2. CDR1 and CDR2 from the germline V gene are SGDLS and YYNGEE. CDR3 length: 15 amino acids. DNA of the CDR3: TGTGCCAGCAGCTTTAGCGGGGGGGCCACAGGTACGCAGTATTTT. This codes for CASSFSGGATGTQYF.

The chain uses TRBV20-1 and TRBJ1-1, with D tentatively TRBD1 (6 bases). Between the trimmed V and J ends, which lost 6 bases and 3 bases, there was a span of 14 bases. The CDR3 has 13 amino acids. Germline CDR1 DFQATT, CDR2 SNEGSKA (reference sequence). The CDR3 coding sequence is TGCAGTGCCCGGACAGTAGCGTACACTGAAGCTTTCTTT. Translated: CSARTVAYTEAFF.

The chain joins TRBV15 to TRBJ1-2; the D gene is possibly TRBD1 (5 bases). The CDR3 spans 14 residues. Looked up from germline, CDR1 is LNHNV and CDR2 is YYDKDF (reference sequence). V lost 4 bases and J lost 1, with 10 bases in between. CDR3 nucleotides: TGTGCCACCAGCATCCAGGGAAGTAACTATGGCTACACCTTC. Translation: CATSIQGSNYGYTF.

The rearrangement joins TRBV5-6 to TRBJ2-2; 12 bases align to TRBD1. V lost 4 bases and J lost 6; bases outside the gene matches: 4. The germline gives CDR1 SGHDT, CDR2 YYEEEE. This CDR3 comprises 15 residues. CDR3 in amino acids: CASSRDRGRPGELFF. In nucleotides, the CDR3 is TGTGCCAGCAGCCGGGACAGGGGGCGCCCCGGGGAGCTGTTTTTT.